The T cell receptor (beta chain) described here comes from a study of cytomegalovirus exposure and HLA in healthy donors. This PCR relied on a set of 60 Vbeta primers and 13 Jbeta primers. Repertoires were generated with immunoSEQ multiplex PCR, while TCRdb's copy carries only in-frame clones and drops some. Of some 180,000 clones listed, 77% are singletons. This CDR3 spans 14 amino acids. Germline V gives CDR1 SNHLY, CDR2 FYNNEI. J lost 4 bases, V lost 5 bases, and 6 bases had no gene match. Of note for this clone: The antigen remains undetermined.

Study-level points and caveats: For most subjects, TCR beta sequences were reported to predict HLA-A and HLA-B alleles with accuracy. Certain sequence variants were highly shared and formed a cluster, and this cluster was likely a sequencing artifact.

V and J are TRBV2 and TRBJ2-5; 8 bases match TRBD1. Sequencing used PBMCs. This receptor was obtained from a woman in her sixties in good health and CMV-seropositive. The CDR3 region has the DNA TGTGCCAGCAGTCCTCCCGGGACAGGAGAGACCCAGTACTTC. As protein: CASSPPGTGETQYF.